Listed here is a single T cell receptor beta chain. Its antigen remains unknown. These data originate in a study of cytomegalovirus exposure and HLA in healthy donors. Primers for the PCR totalled 60 Vbeta and 13 Jbeta. Some clones are missing from TCRdb's copy, which holds only in-frame ones; the method was immunoSEQ multiplex PCR. Found here are approximately 140,000 clones, about three fifths of them singletons; the top ten hold roughly 1.9%. Whole-study results and caveats: About 87% or about 30% of the time was how often most TCR beta V segments were productive, according to an earlier analysis. A cluster of highly shared sequence variants was likely a sequencing artifact.

The V segment lost 1 base and the J segment 2 bases; nucleotides outside the gene matches: 3. The CDR3 loop spans 15 amino acids. Germline V gene lookup returns CDR1 KGHSH and CDR2 LQKENI. The sample taken for sequencing was PBMCs. The rearrangement links TRBV18 to TRBJ2-7; 9 nucleotides agree with TRBD1. The sequence came from a male donor in good health and CMV-seronegative. CDR3 nucleotide sequence: TGTGCCAGCTCACCACGGACAGGGGACCCCTACGAGCAGTACTTC. The encoded protein is CASSPRTGDPYEQYF. Filled out from reference TRBV18 and TRBJ2-7, the complete variable domain reads NAGVMQNPRHLVRRRGQEARLRCSPMKGHSHVYWYRQLPEEGLKFMVYLQKENIIDESGMPKERFSAEFPKEGPSILRIQQVVRGDSAAYFCASSPRTGDPYEQYFGPGTRLTVT.